Listed here are 6 T cell receptor beta chains from one sample, sequenced in a study of T cells in localized non-small cell lung cancer. Sequencing was performed with immunoSEQ multiplex PCR; in TCRdb, only in-frame clones are kept and a portion is missing. The table records about 91,000 clones, approximately 86% of them present only once. The sample in question was peripheral blood, obtained before any cancer treatment. The receptors come from a man aged 35 to 69 with stage I squamous cell lung carcinoma.

V is TRBV4-2 and J is TRBJ2-7, with D tentatively TRBD1 (5 bases). The germline V gene encodes CDR1 LGHNA and CDR2 YNFKEQ. Trimming removed 5 bases at V and 3 bases at J, with 14 bases between. The CDR3 consists of 14 residues. The CDR3 reads CASSGRTPHYEQYF. The CDR3 nucleotides are TGTGCCAGCAGCGGGCGGACACCCCACTACGAGCAGTACTTC.

J is TRBJ1-6 and V is TRBV2, with a tentative D call TRBD1 (5 bases). The length of the CDR3 is 15 residues. Germline CDR1 is SNHLY and CDR2 is FYNNEI. V lost 7 bases, J lost 11 bases, and 21 bases lay in between. The CDR3 reads CASILPGVHWAPLHF. CDR3 coding DNA: TGTGCCAGCATTCTTCCGGGGGTGCATTGGGCACCCCTCCACTTT.

The gene calls are TRBV5-1 and TRBJ2-5; TRBD1 might be the D (6 bases). The ends were cut back, 4 bases at V and 5 bases at J, with 12 bases in the middle. Germline V gene sequence: CDR1 SGHRS, CDR2 YFSETQ. The CDR3 loop spans 13 amino acids. CDR3 sequence (DNA): TGCGCCAGCAGCATAGGACAGACGGAGACCCAGTACTTC. As protein: CASSIGQTETQYF.

The V gene is TRBV4-1, the J gene TRBJ1-2; the match to TRBD1 covers 8 bases. From germline, CDR1 is MGHRA and CDR2 YSYEKL. The length of the CDR3 is 16 residues. J was trimmed by 8 bases and V by 1 base; bases with no gene match: 12. The CDR3 reads CASSQGDGRGRKGYTF. The CDR3 region has the DNA TGCGCCAGCAGCCAAGGGGACGGCAGGGGGCGAAAGGGCTACACCTTC.

The chain combines TRBV5-1 with TRBJ2-3; the D is unclear. The V gene lost 0 bases and the J gene lost 1 base, with 3 bases spanning the gap. The CDR3 has 13 amino acids. Per the germline V gene, CDR1 is SGHRS and CDR2 is YFSETQ. For the CDR3, the DNA is TGCGCCAGCAGCTTGGGAGGCACAGATACGCAGTATTTT. This encodes CASSLGGTDTQYF.

The chain joins TRBV7-9 to TRBJ2-7; a possible D gene is TRBD1 (5 bases). Germline V lookup: CDR1 SEHNR, CDR2 FQNEAQ (reference sequence). Trimming removed 6 bases at V and 4 bases at J, with 10 bases between. The CDR3 contains 12 residues. The CDR3 DNA follows: TGTGCCAGCAGTGCTGGGGCGTACGAGCAGTACTTC. Protein: CASSAGAYEQYF. Drawing the rest from reference TRBV7-9 and TRBJ2-7, the complete variable domain is DTGVSQNPRHKITKRGQNVTFRCDPISEHNRLYWYRQTLGQGPEFLTYFQNEAQLEKSRLLSDRFSAERPKGSFSTLEIQRTEQGDSAMYLCASSAGAYEQYFGPGTRLTVT.